The clone carrying this TCR beta chain was detected many times. Its target is not known. Scientists made TCR beta libraries using quantitative 5'-RACE with molecular barcodes. A single record per CDR3 protein comes from TCRdb applying MiXCR to the 5' RACE reads. The sample consists of 750,000 to 850,000 distinct CDR3 sequences, over 9.5% of them appearing once. This specimen belongs to a study of CD8 T cells in ankylosing spondylitis. Overall study findings and caveats: Reactive arthritis synovial fluid and blood previously showed some of these motif variants. Ankylosing spondylitis blood appeared to carry a characteristic TCR beta motif of eight or nine highly homologous variants.

J was trimmed by 9 bases and V by 1 base; bases with no gene match: 3. This CDR3 region has 13 residues. The V call is TRBV12-3 or TRBV12-4, the J call TRBJ1-1, with 9 nucleotides matching TRBD1. The sequenced material came from blood, either unsorted or a sorted T cell fraction (not recorded which). The sequence derives from a male donor with ankylosing spondylitis. The CDR3 DNA sequence: TGTGCCAGCAGTTTAGAACAGGGGGCGAAAGCTTTCTTT. Protein product: CASSLEQGAKAFF.